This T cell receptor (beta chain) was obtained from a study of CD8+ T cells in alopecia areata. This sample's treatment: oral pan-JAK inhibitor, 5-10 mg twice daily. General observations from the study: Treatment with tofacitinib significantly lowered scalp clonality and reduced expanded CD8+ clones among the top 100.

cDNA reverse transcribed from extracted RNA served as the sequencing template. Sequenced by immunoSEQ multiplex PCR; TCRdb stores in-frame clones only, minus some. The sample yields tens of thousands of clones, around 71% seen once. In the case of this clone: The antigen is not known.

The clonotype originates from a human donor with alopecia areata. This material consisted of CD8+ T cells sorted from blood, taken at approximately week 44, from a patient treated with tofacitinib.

CDR3 nucleotide sequence: TGTGCCAGCCGCCTAAACAGGGAGACCCAGTACTTC. It specifies CASRLNRETQYF. V is TRBV11-2 and J is TRBJ2-5; D is perhaps TRBD1 (5 bases). Deletions cut 8 bases from V and 5 bases from J, with 12 bases between. This CDR3 has 12 amino acids. Germline V CDR1 and CDR2: SGHAT, FQNNGV.